Below are 15 T cell receptor beta chains sequenced from a single sample in a study of blood T cell repertoires in COVID-19. Assay: immunoSEQ multiplex PCR; the TCRdb copy retains only in-frame clones and omits some. The sample consists of 150,000 to 200,000 clones, 85% of them appearing once. What was sequenced was peripheral blood. All receptors derive from an elderly woman with COVID-19, enrolled during active disease.

V gene TRBV5-4 combines with J gene TRBJ1-1; a weak D match, TRBD1 (5 bases). This CDR3 contains 14 residues. The ends were cut back, 4 bases at V and 1 base at J, with 11 bases in the middle. Germline CDR1 and CDR2: SGHNT and YYREEE (reference sequence). The CDR3 spells CASSQITGNTEAFF. The CDR3 bases are TGTGCCAGCAGCCAAATTACAGGGAACACTGAAGCTTTCTTT.

As concerns this clone: Other nucleotide sequences in the sample specify the same CDR3. The chain is built from TRBV5-1 and TRBJ1-3; the D is unclear. The CDR3 sequence is 14 residues long. V shed 4 bases and J shed 0 bases, with 8 bases lying between them. Looked up from germline, CDR1 is SGHRS and CDR2 is YFSETQ. The CDR3: CASSLGDSGNTIYF. CDR3 in DNA: TGCGCCAGCAGCCTGGGAGACTCTGGAAACACCATATATTTT.

The V call is TRBV18, the J call TRBJ1-5; 7 bases fit TRBD1. The germline V gene has CDR1 KGHSH and CDR2 LQKENI. The CDR3 is 15 amino acids. V was clipped by 3 bases and J by 6 bases; unmatched bases: 8. The CDR3 spells CASSPQGDSAQPQHF. As DNA, the CDR3 is TGTGCCAGCTCACCCCAGGGGGACAGTGCTCAGCCCCAGCATTTT.

This clone has more than one count but fewer than ten. The CDR3 region has the DNA TGTGCCAGCAGTGATCGGGGTCATCAGCCCCAGCATTTT. As protein: CASSDRGHQPQHF. The J gene is TRBJ1-5, the V gene TRBV6-4, with D uncertain. Germline assignment: CDR1 MRHNA and CDR2 SNTAGT. This CDR3 is 13 amino acids long. V lost 3 bases, J lost 5 bases, and 8 bases lay in between.

This clone was observed a handful of times. The chain uses TRBV10-3 and TRBJ2-7, with 7 bases matching TRBD1. The CDR3 loop spans 15 amino acids. V shed 2 bases, J shed 4 bases, and the junction held 8 bases outside the gene matches. The germline V gene encodes CDR1 ENHRY and CDR2 SYGVKD. The CDR3 here is CAISEPPGQTYEQYF. For the CDR3, the DNA is TGTGCCATCAGTGAGCCACCGGGACAGACTTACGAGCAGTACTTC.

Concerning this clone itself: The same CDR3 is also encoded by other DNA sequences in this sample. The chain links TRBV18 to TRBJ1-1, with unresolved D. Per germline, CDR1 KGHSH and CDR2 LQKENI. With 0 bases removed from V and 5 bases from J, the gap between germline ends came to 10 bases. The CDR3 length is 14 residues. The CDR3 DNA reads TGTGCCAGCTCACCACCCTCGGTGTCAACTGAAGCTTTCTTT. It is translated as CASSPPSVSTEAFF.

V is TRBV2 and J is TRBJ2-7; 9 positions agree with TRBD1. The germline CDR1 and CDR2 sequences are SNHLY and FYNNEI. This CDR3 spans 14 amino acids. Trimming cost V 5 bases and J 6 bases; bases outside gene matches: 8. In DNA, the CDR3 is TGTGCCAGCAGTATAAGACAGGGGGTGGGCGAGCAGTACTTC. Encoded protein: CASSIRQGVGEQYF.

The rearrangement links TRBV3-1 (or the pseudogene TRBV3-2) to TRBJ1-1; D unclear. Germline CDR1 and CDR2: LGHDT and YNNKEL (reference sequence). Trimming pared 4 bases from V and 0 bases from J, leaving 15 bases between. This CDR3 comprises 16 residues. DNA for the CDR3: TGTGCCAGCAGCCTAAGTGGGGAGTTCATGAACACTGAAGCTTTCTTT. As protein: CASSLSGEFMNTEAFF.

The rearrangement links TRBV24-1 to TRBJ1-1, with TRBD1 matching over 9 bases. V shed 7 bases and J 4 bases; nucleotides not matched to a gene: 3. Per the germline V gene, CDR1 is KGHDR and CDR2 is SFDVKD. This CDR3 is 13 amino acids long. This chain's CDR3 is CATSQTGGTEAFF. The CDR3 DNA sequence: TGTGCCACCAGCCAGACAGGGGGCACTGAAGCTTTCTTT.

The chain recombines TRBV10-3 with TRBJ1-1; unclear D gene. The CDR3 totals 15 residues. CDR1 and CDR2 from the germline V gene are ENHRY and SYGVKD. Trimming shortened V by 0 bases and J by 0 bases, and 8 bases separated the two germline ends. The CDR3 protein is CAISESPSMNTEAFF. Here the CDR3 DNA reads TGTGCCATCAGTGAGTCTCCGTCTATGAACACTGAAGCTTTCTTT.

The chain employs TRBV11-2 and TRBJ2-5, with TRBD2 identical over 11 bases. Germline CDR1 and CDR2: SGHAT and FQNNGV. Trimming took 1 base from V and 5 from J; bases not matched to a gene: 9. The CDR3 is 17 amino acids. In DNA form, the CDR3 reads TGTGCCAGCAGCTTAGGGGGGACTAGCGGTAGAGGGGAGACCCAGTACTTC. Amino acid sequence: CASSLGGTSGRGETQYF. The whole variable domain, remainder taken from reference TRBV11-2 and TRBJ2-5, is EAGVAQSPRYKIIEKRQSVAFWCNPISGHATLYWYQQILGQGPKLLIQFQNNGVVDDSQLPKDRFSAERLKGVDSTLKIQPAKLEDSAVYLCASSLGGTSGRGETQYFGPGTRLLVL.

The rearrangement joins TRBV7-3 to TRBJ2-1, with a weak D call TRBD2 (6 bases). Trimming shortened V by 5 bases and J by 8 bases, and 10 bases separated the two germline ends. Germline CDR1 SGHTA, CDR2 FQGTGA. This CDR3 is 12 amino acids long. CDR3 DNA sequence: TGTGCCAGCAGCCCCTCGGGGGATGAGCAGTTCTTC. Its translation: CASSPSGDEQFF. Variable domain in full (rest from reference TRBV7-3 and TRBJ2-1): GAGVSQTPSNKVTEKGKYVELRCDPISGHTALYWYRQSLGQGPEFLIYFQGTGAADDSGLPNDRFFAVRPEGSVSTLKIQRTERGDSAVYLCASSPSGDEQFFGPGTRLTVL.

In this sample, this clone turned up a few times. The chain combines TRBV19 with TRBJ1-5; D is undetermined. V was pared by 7 bases and J by 4 bases, with 17 bases between. The CDR3 is 15 residues long. Germline assignment: CDR1 LNHDA and CDR2 SQIVND (reference sequence). CDR3 coding DNA: TGTGCCAGTAACCCCGGGTCAACGGGAAATCAGCCCCAGCATTTT. This gives the protein CASNPGSTGNQPQHF.

This clone was observed a handful of times. Germline and junction disagree at one end, which may indicate a read error. The chain is built from TRBV18 and TRBJ2-7; TRBD1 matches at 9 bases. The CDR3 length is 16 residues. Germline CDR1 reads KGHSH; CDR2 reads LQKENI. This chain's CDR3 is CASSTKPGTGYTSMDF. CDR3 sequence (DNA): TGTGCCAGCTCAACAAAACCCGGGACAGGGTATACGAGCATGGACTTC.

This chain joins TRBV6-1 and TRBJ1-3, with D possibly matching TRBD1 (5 bases). Trimming stripped 3 bases from V and 7 bases from J, with 19 bases between. The CDR3 loop spans 16 amino acids. Germline values: CDR1 MNHNS, CDR2 SASEGT. Here the CDR3 DNA reads TGTGCCAGCAGTGACCCGGTGGGCAGGGTGGGCAACACCATATATTTT. Its translation: CASSDPVGRVGNTIYF.